Shown below are 26 T cell receptor beta chains from a single sample sequenced in a study of PD-L1 blockade in urothelial cancer (dated 2017 in TCRdb). Receptor libraries were prepared by the immunoSEQ multiplex PCR assay. Here the immuneACCESS table is served through TCRdb, limited to in-frame sequences with V and J called. Missing clones are a known gap in these copies; in checked studies unresolved V genes cover under half, and the rest lacks a known reason. The sample yields 49,000 or so clones; 79% were counted once. The ten biggest clones cover about 9.4% of the sample. The sample's time point label, in plain terms: pretreatment peripheral blood. The sequences come from PBMCs, collected around atezolizumab (anti-PD-L1) treatment. The receptors come from a man aged 70 or older with urothelial cancer.

This clone has a single count. The chain carries TRBV4-1 and TRBJ2-7; possibly TRBD1 for D (6 bases). Deletions cut 0 bases from V and 6 bases from J, with 18 bases between. The CDR3 extends over 16 amino acids. Germline V gene lookup returns CDR1 MGHRA and CDR2 YSYEKL. CDR3 coding DNA: TGCGCCAGCAGCCAAGAGGGGCGACAGGTATCGGGCGAGCAGTACTTC. It encodes CASSQEGRQVSGEQYF.

The chain uses TRBV9 and TRBJ2-3; unclear D gene. V lost 3 bases and J 3 bases, leaving 8 bases between the germline ends. CDR3 length: 13 amino acids. From germline, CDR1 is SGDLS and CDR2 YYNGEE. The CDR3 loop is CASSGSLTDTQYF. The CDR3, as DNA: TGTGCCAGCAGCGGTAGCCTGACAGATACGCAGTATTTT. The full variable domain, in which reference TRBV9 and TRBJ2-3 provide the parts outside the CDR3, is DSGVTQTPKHLITATGQRVTLRCSPRSGDLSVYWYQQSLDQGLQFLIQYYNGEERAKGNILERFSAQQFPDLHSELNLSSLELGDSALYFCASSGSLTDTQYFGPGTRLTVL.

This clone was picked up one time. The J gene is TRBJ2-5, the V gene TRBV10-1; unclear D gene. This CDR3 spans 13 amino acids. Trimming took 0 bases from V and 6 from J, leaving 8 bases between them. Germline V gene sequence: CDR1 WNHNN, CDR2 SYGVQD (reference sequence). The CDR3 bases are TGCGCCAGCAGTGAGTCAACGGTCAAGACCCAGTACTTC. Translating gives CASSESTVKTQYF.

The rearrangement links TRBV5-6 to TRBJ1-1; D gene ambiguous. Trimming took 4 bases from V and 0 from J, leaving 19 bases between them. Germline V gene data show CDR1 as SGHDT and CDR2 as YYEEEE. The CDR3 length is 17 residues. This CDR3 is CASSDPRLHDVNTEAFF. The DNA for the CDR3 is TGTGCCAGCAGCGACCCCCGACTACATGACGTGAACACTGAAGCTTTCTTT.

This clone appeared a few times. The V gene is TRBV25-1, the J gene TRBJ2-7; no firm D call. CDR3 size: 15 residues. Germline CDR1 and CDR2: MGHDK and SYGVNS. The germline V and J ends were trimmed by 6 bases and 0 bases, with 15 bases remaining between them. This chain's CDR3 is CASSRFGGSSYEQYF. For the CDR3, the DNA is TGTGCCAGCAGCCGTTTCGGCGGAAGCTCCTACGAGCAGTACTTC.

The genes are TRBV28 and TRBJ2-7, with D unresolved. V was clipped by 3 bases and J by 1 base, with 4 bases between them. The CDR3 consists of 12 residues. Germline lookup yields CDR1 MDHEN and CDR2 SYDVKM. CDR3 in DNA: TGTGCCAGCAGTTTTCGTTCCTACGAGCAGTACTTC. This encodes CASSFRSYEQYF.

With respect to this clone: Other DNA sequences from this sample encode an identical CDR3 as well. The genes are TRBV30 and TRBJ1-4, with TRBD1 identical over 8 bases. CDR1 and CDR2 (germline): GTSNPN, SVGIG (reference sequence). Trimming cost V 4 bases and J 3 bases; bases outside gene matches: 4. CDR3 length: 14 residues. CDR3 residues: CAWTRQGSNEKLFF. CDR3 nucleotide sequence: TGTGCCTGGACCAGACAGGGGTCTAATGAAAAACTGTTTTTT.

This rearrangement joins TRBV6-6 to TRBJ2-3, with D possibly TRBD2 on 6 matching bases. Trimming took off 3 bases at V and 4 bases at J, with 17 bases between the two ends. This CDR3 is 16 amino acids long. Per the germline V gene, CDR1 is MNHNY and CDR2 is SVGAGI (reference sequence). In DNA form, the CDR3 reads TGTGCCAGCAGTTATCTTGGGGGGAGGCAAGCAGATACGCAGTATTTT. It yields the protein CASSYLGGRQADTQYF.

This chain links TRBV30 with TRBJ2-5, with TRBD1 matching over 10 bases. The DNA end is a closer match to TRBJ2-7, so the J assignment may be wrong. This CDR3 region has 15 residues. Per germline, CDR1 GTSNPN and CDR2 SVGIG (reference sequence). CDR3 amino acids: CAWSGWTGGSYEQYF. The CDR3 DNA sequence: TGTGCCTGGAGTGGATGGACAGGGGGGTCCTACGAGCAGTACTTC.

This clone was recorded only once. The chain combines TRBV28 with TRBJ1-5, with D perhaps TRBD1 (6 bases). Trimming took off 2 bases at V and 4 bases at J, with 9 bases between the two ends. There are 14 residues in the CDR3. Germline V gene data show CDR1 as MDHEN and CDR2 as SYDVKM. The CDR3 loop is CASSLGQFNQPQHF. In DNA form, the CDR3 reads TGTGCCAGCAGTTTAGGACAGTTTAATCAGCCCCAGCATTTT.

The chain links TRBV5-5 to TRBJ2-7; TRBD1 is a possible D gene (6 bases). Germline V CDR1 and CDR2: SGHKS, YYEKEE (reference sequence). This CDR3 comprises 14 residues. V lost 2 bases to trimming and J lost 2 bases, with 11 bases between them. CDR3 nucleotides: TGTGCCAGCAGCTTCAGGGGACCACCCTACGAGCAGTACTTC. This encodes CASSFRGPPYEQYF.

The V gene is TRBV5-8, the J gene TRBJ2-5, with TRBD1 identical over 7 bases. Germline CDR1 SGHTS, CDR2 YDEGEE. V lost 3 bases to trimming and J lost 5 bases; unmatched junction nucleotides: 4. The CDR3 sequence is 13 residues long. CDR3 sequence (DNA): TGTGCCAGCAGCTCGACAGGGATCGAGACCCAGTACTTC. Translating gives CASSSTGIETQYF.

This clone was observed once. The chain employs TRBV28 and TRBJ1-5; 7 bases fit TRBD1. Looked up from germline, CDR1 is MDHEN and CDR2 is SYDVKM. This CDR3 region has 15 residues. J lost 7 bases, V lost 3 bases, and 9 bases had no gene match. CDR3 coding DNA: TGTGCCAGCAGTTTCTTCGACAGGGAAGGGCAGCCCCAGCATTTT. Translating gives CASSFFDREGQPQHF.

This clone was observed a handful of times. The DNA for the CDR3 is TGTGCCAGCAGTTTGGGACTGATGGGCAGCTATGGCTACACCTTC. Residues: CASSLGLMGSYGYTF. The J gene is TRBJ1-2, the V gene TRBV28, with D tentatively TRBD1 (5 bases). CDR3 length: 15 amino acids. V lost 3 bases and J 4 bases, leaving 15 bases between the germline ends. Germline V gene data show CDR1 as MDHEN and CDR2 as SYDVKM.

In this sample, this clone turned up once. The rearrangement uses TRBV18 and TRBJ2-2; TRBD2 matches 7 bases. There are 15 residues in the CDR3. In germline, CDR1 is KGHSH, CDR2 LQKENI. After removal of 3 bases from V and 3 bases from J, the junction contained 4 bases not matched to a gene. The CDR3 region is CASSPSSGYTGELFF. The CDR3 nucleotides read TGTGCCAGCTCACCGTCTAGCGGTTACACCGGGGAGCTGTTTTTT.

The chain recombines TRBV5-4 with TRBJ2-7; TRBD1 aligns across 11 bases. V shed 4 bases, J shed 0 bases, and the junction held 3 bases outside the gene matches. CDR3 length: 15 residues. CDR1 and CDR2 from the germline V gene are SGHNT and YYREEE (reference sequence). CDR3 residues: CASSPGTGGSYEQYF. The CDR3 DNA follows: TGTGCCAGCAGCCCCGGGACAGGGGGCTCCTACGAGCAGTACTTC.

This chain connects TRBV28 to TRBJ2-5; D may be TRBD1 (6 bases). With 5 bases removed from V and 5 bases from J, the gap between germline ends came to 15 bases. The CDR3 is 14 residues long. Per the germline V gene, CDR1 is MDHEN and CDR2 is SYDVKM. CDR3 bases: TGTGCCAGCAGTATCCCAGGGGTATGGGAGACCCAGTACTTC. Translated: CASSIPGVWETQYF. Full variable domain (missing parts from reference TRBV28 and TRBJ2-5): DVKVTQSSRYLVKRTGEKVFLECVQDMDHENMFWYRQDPGLGLRLIYFSYDVKMKEKGDIPEGYSVSREKKERFSLILESASTNQTSMYLCASSIPGVWETQYFGPGTRLLVL.

The chain joins TRBV5-1 to TRBJ1-1, with no clear D. Looked up from germline, CDR1 is SGHRS and CDR2 is YFSETQ. Trimming cost V 3 bases and J 2 bases, with 8 bases left between them. The CDR3 is 13 residues long. The CDR3 bases are TGCGCCAGCAGCTATTACAGCAACACTGAAGCTTTCTTT. Protein product: CASSYYSNTEAFF.

The chain recombines TRBV5-4 with TRBJ2-5, with 12 bases identical to TRBD1. J lost 5 bases, V lost 4 bases, and 6 bases had no gene match. The CDR3 is 15 amino acids. The germline V gene has CDR1 SGHNT and CDR2 YYREEE (reference sequence). CDR3 residues: CASSASGTGGETQYF. The CDR3 DNA sequence: TGTGCCAGCAGCGCATCCGGGACAGGGGGCGAGACCCAGTACTTC.

The V and J genes are TRBV5-1 and TRBJ2-3; D gene unclear. There are 13 residues in the CDR3. Looked up from germline, CDR1 is SGHRS and CDR2 is YFSETQ. Trimming took off 2 bases at V and 4 bases at J, with 8 bases between the two ends. CDR3: CASSFSVADTQYF. CDR3 DNA: TGCGCCAGCAGCTTTTCGGTTGCAGATACGCAGTATTTT.

A single count supports this clone. The rearrangement uses TRBV28 and TRBJ1-4; TRBD1 aligns across 9 bases. The CDR3 length is 13 residues. The germline V gene has CDR1 MDHEN and CDR2 SYDVKM. V lost 6 bases and J lost 14; bases outside the gene matches: 10. Here the CDR3 reads CASRRGQGERLFF. DNA of the CDR3: TGTGCCAGCAGGCGGGGACAGGGAGAAAGGCTGTTTTTT.

V gene TRBV5-4 combines with J gene TRBJ2-1, with a possible D match to TRBD2 (6 bases). Germline CDR1 SGHNT, CDR2 YYREEE (reference sequence). V lost 0 bases and J 8 bases, leaving 15 bases between the germline ends. The CDR3 totals 15 residues. The CDR3 DNA follows: TGTGCCAGCAGCTTGGCCGGGGGAGGTAGGGATGAGCAGTTCTTC. Protein product: CASSLAGGGRDEQFF.

This chain uses TRBV12-5 with TRBJ2-6, with a possible D match to TRBD1 (6 bases). Between the trimmed V and J ends, which lost 4 bases and 0 bases, there was a span of 10 bases. This CDR3 spans 16 amino acids. CDR1 and CDR2 (germline): LGHNT, FRNRAP. The CDR3 here is CASGYTDSSGANVLTF. The CDR3 nucleotides are TGTGCTAGTGGTTATACGGACAGCTCTGGGGCCAACGTCCTGACTTTC.

This chain links TRBV19 with TRBJ2-1, with 8 bases matching TRBD1. With V trimmed by 5 bases and J by 4 bases, 4 bases remained unmatched. The CDR3 sequence is 14 residues long. CDR1 is LNHDA and CDR2 is SQIVND in the germline V gene (reference sequence). The CDR3 coding sequence is TGTGCCAGTAGTGGACAGGGCCCTTACAATGAGCAGTTCTTC. This gives the protein CASSGQGPYNEQFF.

The chain joins TRBV4-1 to TRBJ2-2; 7 bases match TRBD2. CDR1 is MGHRA, CDR2 YSYEKL, per germline. The CDR3 spans 17 residues. Trimming cost V 1 base and J 7 bases; bases outside gene matches: 12. In DNA form, the CDR3 reads TGCGCCAGCAGCCAAGGTGTCGGGTCCTGGGAGGGCGGGGAGCTGTTTTTT. Encoded protein: CASSQGVGSWEGGELFF.

The chain employs TRBV11-2 and TRBJ2-3; 10 bases align to TRBD2. Germline V gene sequence: CDR1 SGHAT, CDR2 FQNNGV. V gave up 5 bases and J gave up 2 bases; unmatched junction bases: 7. This CDR3 is 16 amino acids long. CDR3 nucleotides: TGTGCCAGCAGCCTTGGAGCGGGAGGGATCACAGATACGCAGTATTTT. Protein product: CASSLGAGGITDTQYF.